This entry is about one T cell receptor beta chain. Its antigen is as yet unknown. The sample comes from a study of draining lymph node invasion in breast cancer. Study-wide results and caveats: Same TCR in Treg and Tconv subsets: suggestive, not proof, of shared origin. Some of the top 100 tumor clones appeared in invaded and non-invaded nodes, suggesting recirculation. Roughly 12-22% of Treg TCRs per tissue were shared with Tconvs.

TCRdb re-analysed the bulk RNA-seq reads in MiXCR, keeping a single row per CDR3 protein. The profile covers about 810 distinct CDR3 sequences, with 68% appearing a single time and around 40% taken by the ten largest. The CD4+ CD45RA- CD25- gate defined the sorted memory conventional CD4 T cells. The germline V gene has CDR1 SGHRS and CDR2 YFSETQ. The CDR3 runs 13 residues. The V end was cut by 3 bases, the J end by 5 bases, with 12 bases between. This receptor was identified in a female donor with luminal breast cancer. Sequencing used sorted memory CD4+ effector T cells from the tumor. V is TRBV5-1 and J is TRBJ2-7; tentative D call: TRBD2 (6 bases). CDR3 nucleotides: TGCGCCAGCAGCTGGGGGGTTCTGGACGAGCAGTACTTC. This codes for CASSWGVLDEQYF.